A single sample is the source of the 6 T cell receptor beta chains below, sequenced in a study of regulatory T cells in long-lasting Graves disease. To make TCR beta libraries, researchers used iRepertoire HTBI primers and Arm-PCR of CDR3 regions. TCRdb ran MiXCR on the multiplex PCR reads and lists one entry per CDR3 protein. The sample carries a few hundred thousand distinct CDR3 sequences, approximately 12% recorded once. The time point is: newly diagnosed GD, antithyroid drugs for less than 3 months. From PBMCs, RNA was extracted and then used to make the TCR library. These data also formed part of another study, on T cells in Graves' hyperthyroidism and ophthalmopathy.

Specimen: peripheral blood mononuclear cells (PBMCs), collected at new diagnosis, from a patient treated with antithyroid drugs. Receptor source: a woman between 18 and 29 years old with Graves disease.

This chain links TRBV15 with TRBJ1-1; D gene ambiguous. CDR3 length equals 14 residues. Germline CDR1 and CDR2: LNHNV and YYDKDF (reference sequence). Trimming stripped 3 bases from V and 7 bases from J, with 15 bases between. The CDR3 DNA is TGTGCCACCAGCAGGGATGGAGGGTCCTATGAAGCTTTCTTT. Its protein is CATSRDGGSYEAFF.

This clonotype was counted at least ten times. The CDR3: CASRLAGGQETQYF. CDR3 sequence (DNA): TGTGCCAGCAGACTAGCGGGGGGTCAAGAGACCCAGTACTTC. This chain connects TRBV28 to TRBJ2-5; 12 nucleotides line up with TRBD2. This CDR3 is built from 14 residues. Per the germline V gene, CDR1 is MDHEN and CDR2 is SYDVKM. Trimming cost V 6 bases and J 2 bases; bases outside gene matches: 1.

The CDR3 DNA follows: TGCGCCAGCAGTGATGGCAGGGGGTTAAGGACAGATACGCAGTATTTT. Amino acid sequence: CASSDGRGLRTDTQYF. V gene TRBV10-2 combines with J gene TRBJ2-3; 7 bases agree with TRBD1. CDR3 length: 16 amino acids. V lost 3 bases, J lost 3 bases, and 9 bases stayed unmatched. Per the germline V gene, CDR1 is WSHSY and CDR2 is SAAADI.

The J gene is TRBJ1-2, the V gene TRBV20-1; a possible D gene is TRBD1 (5 bases). Trimming cost V 2 bases and J 4 bases, with 20 bases left between them. The germline V gene encodes CDR1 DFQATT and CDR2 SNEGSKA (reference sequence). CDR3 length equals 16 residues. The CDR3 sequence: CSARTPPLGTAYGYTF. The CDR3 DNA reads TGCAGTGCTAGAACCCCCCCTTTAGGGACGGCCTATGGCTACACCTTC.

This clonotype was found a few times. The J gene is TRBJ2-3, the V gene TRBV6-1; D is perhaps TRBD1 (6 bases). The CDR3 loop spans 15 amino acids. CDR1 and CDR2 from the germline V gene are MNHNS and SASEGT. With 5 bases removed from V and 0 bases from J, the gap between germline ends came to 12 bases. For the CDR3, the DNA is TGTGCCAGCAGTAAAAACAGGGCTAGCACAGATACGCAGTATTTT. It specifies CASSKNRASTDTQYF.

J is TRBJ2-2 and V is TRBV4-2; D unclear. Looked up from germline, CDR1 is LGHNA and CDR2 is YNFKEQ. V shed 0 bases and J shed 4 bases, with 12 bases lying between them. The CDR3 has 16 amino acids. CDR3 nucleotides: TGTGCCAGCAGCCAAGACGGTGGCCCTCTCACCGGGGAGCTGTTTTTT. Translation gives CASSQDGGPLTGELFF.